The 7 T cell receptor beta chains in this list originate from one sample, sequenced in a study of CD8+CD57+ T cells in acquired aplastic anemia. Sequencing was done on patients that had shown CD8+CD57+ cell expansion by flow cytometry. The use of genomic DNA as template underpinned the TCR beta VDJ and CDR3 profiling. TCRdb re-called the reads through MiXCR, storing one row per CDR3 protein. The sample comprises around 150,000 distinct CDR3 sequences, 48% of which are singletons, and 25% to 40% rests with the top ten. The sequenced sample consisted of sorted CD4+, CD8+, or CD8+CD57+ T cells (not recorded which) from PBMCs. The receptors derive from a human donor with aplastic anemia.

CDR3 in DNA: TGTGCCAGTAGTCAGGCAGATCAAGAGACCCAGTACTTC. The encoded protein is CASSQADQETQYF. This chain connects TRBV19 to TRBJ2-5; D remains unclear. The CDR3 has 13 amino acids. V lost 5 bases to trimming and J lost 2 bases, with 9 bases between them. Germline V gives CDR1 LNHDA, CDR2 SQIVND (reference sequence). Supplemented by reference TRBV19 and TRBJ2-5, the full variable domain reads DGGITQSPKYLFRKEGQNVTLSCEQNLNHDAMYWYRQDPGQGLRLIYYSQIVNDFQKGDIAEGYSVSREKKESFPLTVTSAQKNPTAFYLCASSQADQETQYFGPGTRLLVL.

This clonotype was observed once. The V gene is TRBV29-1, the J gene TRBJ2-7; D is possibly TRBD1 (6 bases). Germline V CDR1 and CDR2: SQVTM, ANQGSEA. This CDR3 contains 11 residues. The V end was cut by 4 bases, the J end by 5 bases, with 9 bases between. CDR3 DNA: TGCAGCGTTGTAACAGGGCACGAGCAGTACTTC. Residues: CSVVTGHEQYF.

The genes are TRBV24-1 and TRBJ2-6, with TRBD2 matching 7 bases. The CDR3 is 13 amino acids. Trimming cost V 6 bases and J 15 bases; bases outside gene matches: 10. Germline V gives CDR1 KGHDR, CDR2 SFDVKD. In DNA, the CDR3 is TGTGCCACCAGTCGAAGCGGGGTTCCTGGCCTGACTTTC. It translates to CATSRSGVPGLTF.

The J gene is TRBJ1-1, the V gene TRBV30; D gene unclear. V was trimmed by 0 bases and J by 7 bases, leaving 12 bases between them. The CDR3 totals 13 residues. Germline lookup yields CDR1 GTSNPN and CDR2 SVGIG (reference sequence). The CDR3 DNA is TGTGCCTGGAGTGTACTATACACTGGTGAAGCTTTCTTT. As protein: CAWSVLYTGEAFF.

Points on this clonotype: A read error may account for a junction end that differs from germline. The chain links TRBV9 to TRBJ2-1; 9 nucleotides line up with TRBD2. Germline V gene lookup returns CDR1 SGDLS and CDR2 YYNGEE. The CDR3 totals 15 residues. The CDR3 bases are TGTGCCAGCAGCGTAGAGACTAGCGGATACAATGAGCAGCTCTTC. Translated, it gives CASSVETSGYNEQLF.

The chain uses TRBV19 and TRBJ1-2; TRBD1 is a possible D gene (6 bases). V was trimmed by 6 bases and J by 9 bases, leaving 11 bases between them. CDR1 LNHDA and CDR2 SQIVND come from the germline V gene (reference sequence). The CDR3 is made up of 11 amino acids. The chain's CDR3 is CASRYDRRYTF. The CDR3 nucleotides read TGTGCCAGTAGATATGACAGGCGCTACACCTTC.

This clonotype was recorded at least ten times. The chain joins TRBV12-5 to TRBJ2-1; D gene unclear. CDR1 LGHNT and CDR2 FRNRAP come from the germline V gene. Trimming removed 6 bases from V and 2 bases from J, with 5 bases in between. The CDR3 length is 12 residues. CDR3 DNA: TGTGCTAGTGGCCCGACCTACAATGAGCAGTTCTTC. Translating gives CASGPTYNEQFF.